This TCR beta chain is drawn from a study of shared clonotypes between healthy human individuals. At the level of the study: The composition of the donors was a couple of women and a few men aged 18 to 49.

This CDR3 spans 14 amino acids. The germline V gene encodes CDR1 GTSNPN and CDR2 SVGIG (reference sequence). V was trimmed by 0 bases and J by 11 bases, leaving 20 bases between them. Evenly divided among several immunoSEQ plates was the genomic DNA of each subset. Only in-frame clones appear in the TCRdb table, and some are missing; sequencing was by immunoSEQ multiplex PCR. This table has under 600,000 clones, around 81% appearing once. Some 90 million PBMCs were counted before genomic DNA extraction. The origin of this receptor is a middle-aged woman in good health. Some clones in this sample may be carry-over from other donors' samples. The genes are TRBV30 and TRBJ2-7; D is uncertain. Sequences were obtained from PBMCs. The CDR3 DNA is TGTGCCTGGAGTGTATCGGCAGGAGCTCCAGTAGAGTACTTC. Protein: CAWSVSAGAPVEYF.